This TCR beta chain was sequenced in a study of blood T cell repertoires in COVID-19. As for the study in general: Collection of acute and convalescent COVID-19 samples took place in the United States, Italy and Spain.

The germline CDR1 and CDR2 sequences are SGHTA and FQGNSA. Trimming cost V 4 bases and J 11 bases, with 12 bases left between them. The CDR3 spans 12 residues. TCRdb's table, derived via immunoSEQ multiplex PCR, lists solely in-frame clones and lacks some. The sample records about 150,000 clones, under 90% being singletons. The source of this sequence is a man between 60 and 75 years old with acute or convalescent COVID-19. The chain joins TRBV7-2 to TRBJ1-5, with D perhaps TRBD1 (5 bases). Material: peripheral blood. CDR3 region: CASSSSRAAQHF. CDR3 DNA: TGTGCCAGCAGCTCCAGCAGGGCGGCCCAGCATTTT.